This entry is about one T cell receptor beta chain. The authors' processing: From reference gene primer amplification, estimates of nucleated cell counts were derived. Libraries were prepared by immunoSEQ multiplex PCR; TCRdb keeps only in-frame clonotypes and omits some of them. Clonal size and the V and J genes are those of that table, whereas D and trimming came from the DNA. The sample consists of around 140,000 clones, almost 85% of them appearing once. The sample is drawn from a study of blood T cell repertoires in COVID-19. The specimen was peripheral blood. This TCR derives from a human donor with acute or convalescent COVID-19. The donor label of this sample is uncertain.

The CDR3 is CASSLGLAGGTDTQYF. The CDR3 DNA sequence: TGTGCCAGCAGCCTCGGACTAGCGGGGGGGACAGATACGCAGTATTTT. J is TRBJ2-3 and V is TRBV7-2; 15 bases map to TRBD2. J lost 3 bases, V lost 5 bases, and 3 bases had no gene match. Per the germline V gene, CDR1 is SGHTA and CDR2 is FQGNSA. The CDR3 extends over 16 amino acids.